Given below is one TCR beta chain in context. The data were taken from a study of T cell repertoires in cytomegalovirus infection. MiXCR, applied by TCRdb to the reads, yields one record per CDR3 protein. The sample lists about 180,000 distinct CDR3 sequences; roughly 14% were seen once. Germline V CDR1 and CDR2: DFQATT, SNEGSKA (reference sequence). J gave up 2 bases and V 5 bases, and 9 bases lay outside the gene matches. The CDR3 spans 14 residues. Sequencing used PBMCs. The source of this sequence is a human donor in good health (CMV status not recorded). Some clones in this sample may be carry-over from other donors' samples. The V gene is TRBV20-1, the J gene TRBJ2-7, with 7 bases matching TRBD1. CDR3 in amino acids: CSASDRESPYEQYF. CDR3 DNA: TGCAGTGCTTCCGACAGGGAAAGCCCCTACGAGCAGTACTTC.